This TCR beta chain was obtained from a study of T cell repertoires in cytomegalovirus infection. Looking at the study overall: Based on public TCR beta signatures, there were indications of CMV infection and of a matching HLA type. The study, taken as a whole, reports: HLA-C-restricted CMV-specific TCR beta clonotypes prevailed in the ex vivo response. Carriage of CMV together with the relevant HLA was identifiable through cumulative public TCR beta family frequency.

MiXCR, run by TCRdb on the reads, gives a single entry per CDR3 protein. The data show approximately 1,000,000 distinct CDR3 sequences, 30% to 40% seen once. Germline CDR1 and CDR2: SGDLS and YYNGEE. This CDR3 region has 15 residues. With 3 bases removed from V and 4 bases from J, the gap between germline ends came to 14 bases. Of note for this clonotype: No antigen is known for it.

This sample comprised cultured CD8+ T cells from PBMCs, obtained from culture after CMV antigen stimulation. The sequence derives from a human donor in good health (CMV status not recorded). Some clones in this sample may be carry-over from other donors' samples. The chain carries TRBV9 and TRBJ2-4, with a possible D match to TRBD1 (6 bases). CDR3 region: CASSASDRLKNIQYF. Here the CDR3 DNA reads TGTGCCAGCAGCGCCTCGGACAGATTGAAAAACATTCAGTACTTC.